In this sample, the clone carrying this T cell receptor beta chain turned up many times. No antigen is known for it. V shed 4 bases, J shed 1 base, and the junction held 22 bases outside the gene matches. The CDR3 runs 21 residues. Looked up from germline, CDR1 is SEHNR and CDR2 is FQNEAQ (reference sequence). The sample is drawn from a study of T cell repertoires in cytomegalovirus infection. Across the whole study: Public TCR beta signature analysis indicated the presence of both CMV infection and matching HLA type. Broader study findings: There were HLA-C-restricted CMV-specific TCR beta clonotypes dominating the ex vivo response.

MiXCR, applied by TCRdb to the reads, yields one record per CDR3 protein. The table includes roughly 860,000 distinct CDR3 sequences, 32% detected once. The origin of this receptor is a human donor in good health (CMV status not recorded). Some clones in this sample may be carry-over from other donors' samples. The genes are TRBV7-9 and TRBJ1-3; 7 bases are shared with TRBD1. The specimen comprised cultured CD8+ T cells from PBMCs, sampled from culture after CMV antigen stimulation. The CDR3 loop is CASSSPRTQGNMEFSGNTIYF. CDR3 DNA: TGTGCCAGCAGCTCCCCACGTACACAGGGGAATATGGAATTTTCTGGAAACACCATATATTTT.